The rows below give T cell receptor beta chains drawn from one sample of a study of blood T cell repertoires in COVID-19. Profiling relied on immunoSEQ multiplex PCR, and the TCRdb table lists in-frame clones only, not all of them. The sample has over 150,000 clones, approximately 80% seen once; the top ten hold around 7%. Sequencing input: peripheral blood. Receptors originate from a woman between 40 and 55 years old with COVID-19, enrolled during active disease. The CDR3 runs from the conserved cysteine through the conserved F or W. Fields, in order: V gene, clone size, D gene, J gene, CDR3 length, CDR3 DNA, CDR3 protein. A D gene is named only where the DNA matches it firmly. Not every row has a clone size; where given, it reads once, few, many or a size class.

V gene: TRBV7-9; clone size: -; D gene: -; J gene: TRBJ2-1; CDR3 length: 14; CDR3 DNA: TGTGCCAGCAGACCGGACTCCCCCCGGGGTGAGCAGTTCTTC; CDR3 protein: CASRPDSPRGEQFF
V gene: TRBV11-2; clone size: -; D gene: -; J gene: TRBJ1-2; CDR3 length: 19; CDR3 DNA: TGTGCCAGCAGCTCAAACAGGGTCTCAACTCACCCAGTTAACTATGGCTACACCTTC; CDR3 protein: CASSSNRVSTHPVNYGYTF
V gene: TRBV5-1; clone size: once; D gene: -; J gene: TRBJ2-7; CDR3 length: 12; CDR3 DNA: TGCGCCAGCAGCTTGGATTGGGACATCCAGTACTTC; CDR3 protein: CASSLDWDIQYF
V gene: TRBV29-1; clone size: few; D gene: -; J gene: TRBJ2-2; CDR3 length: 12; CDR3 DNA: TGCAGCGTTGAAGAGTCTACCGGGGAGCTGTTTTTT; CDR3 protein: CSVEESTGELFF
V gene: TRBV28; clone size: -; D gene: -; J gene: TRBJ1-3; CDR3 length: 19; CDR3 DNA: TGTGCCAGCAGTCCTCTCTGGGCCAGGGTCAAGGTTTCTGGAAACACCATATATTTT; CDR3 protein: CASSPLWARVKVSGNTIYF
V gene: TRBV5-1; clone size: -; D gene: -; J gene: TRBJ2-5; CDR3 length: 15; CDR3 DNA: TGCGCCAGCAGCTTCATCTTGGCTAGCTCTGAGACCCAGTACTTC; CDR3 protein: CASSFILASSETQYF
V gene: TRBV7-9; clone size: -; D gene: TRBD2; J gene: TRBJ2-1; CDR3 length: 17; CDR3 DNA: TGTGCCAGCAGCTTATATGGGACTAGCGGGAGTGTCGAGGAGCAGTTCTTC; CDR3 protein: CASSLYGTSGSVEEQFF
V gene: TRBV9; clone size: -; D gene: -; J gene: TRBJ2-2; CDR3 length: 15; CDR3 DNA: TGTGCCAGCAGCCCAGGGGATCTGAACACCGGGGAGCTGTTTTTT; CDR3 protein: CASSPGDLNTGELFF
V gene: TRBV4-1; clone size: -; D gene: -; J gene: TRBJ1-5; CDR3 length: 15; CDR3 DNA: TGCGCCAGCAGCCAAGTGTCAGGAGGTTTAGGGCCCCAGCATTTT; CDR3 protein: CASSQVSGGLGPQHF
V gene: TRBV6-5; clone size: -; D gene: -; J gene: TRBJ1-1; CDR3 length: 15; CDR3 DNA: TGTGCCAGCAGTTACTCGGAGACTATCAACACTGAAGCTTTCTTT; CDR3 protein: CASSYSETINTEAFF